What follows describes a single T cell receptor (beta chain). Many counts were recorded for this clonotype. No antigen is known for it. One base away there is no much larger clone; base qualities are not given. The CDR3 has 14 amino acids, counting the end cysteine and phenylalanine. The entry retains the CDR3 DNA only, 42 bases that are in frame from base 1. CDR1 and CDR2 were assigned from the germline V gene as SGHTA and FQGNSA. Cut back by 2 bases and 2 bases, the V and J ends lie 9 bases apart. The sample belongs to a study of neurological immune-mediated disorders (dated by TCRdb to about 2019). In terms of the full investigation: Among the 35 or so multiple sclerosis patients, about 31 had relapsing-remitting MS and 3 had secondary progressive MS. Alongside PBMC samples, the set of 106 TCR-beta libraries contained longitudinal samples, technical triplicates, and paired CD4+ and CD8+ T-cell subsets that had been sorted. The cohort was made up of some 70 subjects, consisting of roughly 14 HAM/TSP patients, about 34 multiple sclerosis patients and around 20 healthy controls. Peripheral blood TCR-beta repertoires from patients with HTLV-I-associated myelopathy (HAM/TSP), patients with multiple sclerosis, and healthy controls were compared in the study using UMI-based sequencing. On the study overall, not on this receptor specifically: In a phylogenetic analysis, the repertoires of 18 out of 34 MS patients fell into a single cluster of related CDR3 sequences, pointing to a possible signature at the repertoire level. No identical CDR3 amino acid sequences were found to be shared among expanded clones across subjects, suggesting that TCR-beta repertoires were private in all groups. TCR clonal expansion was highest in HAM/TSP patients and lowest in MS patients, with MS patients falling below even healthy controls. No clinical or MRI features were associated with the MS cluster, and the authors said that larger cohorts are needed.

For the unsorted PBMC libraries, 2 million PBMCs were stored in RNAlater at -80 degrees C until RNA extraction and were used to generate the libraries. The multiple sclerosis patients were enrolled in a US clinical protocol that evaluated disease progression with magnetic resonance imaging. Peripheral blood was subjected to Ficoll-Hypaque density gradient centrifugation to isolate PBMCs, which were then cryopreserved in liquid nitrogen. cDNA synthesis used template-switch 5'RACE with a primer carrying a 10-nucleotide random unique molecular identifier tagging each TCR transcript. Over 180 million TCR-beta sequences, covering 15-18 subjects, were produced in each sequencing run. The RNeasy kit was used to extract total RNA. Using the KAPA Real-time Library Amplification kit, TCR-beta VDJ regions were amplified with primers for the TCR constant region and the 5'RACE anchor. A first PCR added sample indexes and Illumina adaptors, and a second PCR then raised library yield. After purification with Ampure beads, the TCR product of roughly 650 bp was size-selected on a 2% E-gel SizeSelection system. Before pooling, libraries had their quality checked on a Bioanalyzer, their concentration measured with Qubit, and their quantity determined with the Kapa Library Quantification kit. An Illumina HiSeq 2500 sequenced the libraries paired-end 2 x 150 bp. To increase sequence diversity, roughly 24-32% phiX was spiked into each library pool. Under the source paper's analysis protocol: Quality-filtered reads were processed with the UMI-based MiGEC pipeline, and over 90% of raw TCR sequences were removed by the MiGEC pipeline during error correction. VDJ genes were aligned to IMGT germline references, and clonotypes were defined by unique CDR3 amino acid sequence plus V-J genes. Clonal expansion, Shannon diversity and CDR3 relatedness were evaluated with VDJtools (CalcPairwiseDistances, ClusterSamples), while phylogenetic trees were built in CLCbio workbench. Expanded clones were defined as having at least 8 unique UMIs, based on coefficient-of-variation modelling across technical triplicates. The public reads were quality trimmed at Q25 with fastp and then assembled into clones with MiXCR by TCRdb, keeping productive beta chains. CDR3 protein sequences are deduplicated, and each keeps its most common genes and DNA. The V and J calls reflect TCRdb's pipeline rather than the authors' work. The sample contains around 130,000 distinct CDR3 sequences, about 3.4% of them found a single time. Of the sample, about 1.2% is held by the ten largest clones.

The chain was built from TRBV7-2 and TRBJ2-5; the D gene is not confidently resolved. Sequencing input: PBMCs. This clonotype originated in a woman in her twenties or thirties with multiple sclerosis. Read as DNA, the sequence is TGTGCCAGCAGCTTATCGCGATTTCAAGAGACCCAGTACTTC. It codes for CASSLSRFQETQYF.